A single sample is the source of the 7 T cell receptor beta chains below, sequenced in a study of blood T cell repertoires in COVID-19. Profiling relied on immunoSEQ multiplex PCR, and the TCRdb table lists in-frame clones only, not all of them. Of just over 200,000 clones in the sample, approximately 84% were seen once. The sample comprised peripheral blood. The receptors were sampled from an elderly man with acute or convalescent COVID-19.

The chain has TRBV27 and TRBJ1-2, with TRBD1 matching over 7 bases. The germline V gene encodes CDR1 MNHEY and CDR2 SMNVEV (reference sequence). After removal of 6 bases from V and 8 bases from J, the junction contained 12 bases not matched to a gene. The CDR3 is made up of 14 amino acids. In DNA, the CDR3 is TGTGCCAGCAGAGATACAGGGGCGGCGCGCGGCTACACCTTC. Amino acid sequence: CASRDTGAARGYTF.

V gene TRBV5-4 combines with J gene TRBJ1-2; D is perhaps TRBD1 (5 bases). The CDR3 covers 12 residues. Germline loops: CDR1 SGHNT, CDR2 YYREEE (reference sequence). Deletions cut 3 bases from V and 8 bases from J, with 11 bases between. The CDR3 loop is CASSSGMGGYTF. The CDR3 DNA follows: TGTGCCAGCAGCTCAGGGATGGGAGGCTACACCTTC.

The chain joins TRBV9 to TRBJ2-5; unclear D gene. Germline CDR1 reads SGDLS; CDR2 reads YYNGEE. CDR3 length: 16 residues. Trimming removed 0 bases from V and 1 base from J, with 13 bases in between. The CDR3 reads CASSVAELAPQETQYF. The CDR3 DNA follows: TGTGCCAGCAGCGTAGCCGAGTTAGCCCCCCAAGAGACCCAGTACTTC. Using reference TRBV9 and TRBJ2-5 for the parts outside the CDR3, the full variable domain is DSGVTQTPKHLITATGQRVTLRCSPRSGDLSVYWYQQSLDQGLQFLIQYYNGEERAKGNILERFSAQQFPDLHSELNLSSLELGDSALYFCASSVAELAPQETQYFGPGTRLLVL.

This chain connects TRBV24-1 to TRBJ2-3, with 7 bases identical to TRBD2. V was pared by 9 bases and J by 14 bases, with 16 bases of the junction left unmatched. The CDR3 is made up of 13 amino acids. Germline lookup yields CDR1 KGHDR and CDR2 SFDVKD. The CDR3 region is CATDSRREMRRYF. CDR3 bases: TGTGCCACCGACTCACGGCGGGAGATGCGCCGGTATTTT.

The rearrangement uses TRBV7-2 and TRBJ1-2, with 8 positions matching TRBD1. The CDR3 runs 13 residues. Germline lookup yields CDR1 SGHTA and CDR2 FQGNSA. Trimming took 4 bases from V and 6 from J; bases not matched to a gene: 4. CDR3 residues: CASSSETGDGYTF. CDR3 coding DNA: TGTGCCAGCAGCTCGGAGACAGGGGATGGCTACACCTTC. The complete variable domain, with remaining parts taken from reference TRBV7-2 and TRBJ1-2, reads GAGVSQSPSNKVTEKGKDVELRCDPISGHTALYWYRQSLGQGLEFLIYFQGNSAPDKSGLPSDRFSAERTGGSVSTLTIQRTQQEDSAVYLCASSSETGDGYTFGSGTRLTVV.

V and J are TRBV14 and TRBJ2-1, with D maybe TRBD2 (6 bases). Per the germline V gene, CDR1 is SGHDN and CDR2 is FVKESK. The CDR3 extends over 17 amino acids. V dropped 4 bases and J dropped 1 base, with 17 bases sitting between them. CDR3 sequence: CASSPMEGVKSYNEQFF. CDR3 coding DNA: TGTGCCAGCAGCCCTATGGAGGGAGTAAAGTCCTACAATGAGCAGTTCTTC.

The chain is built from TRBV10-3 and TRBJ1-1; possibly TRBD1 for D (6 bases). The germline V gene has CDR1 ENHRY and CDR2 SYGVKD. V was clipped by 0 bases and J by 10 bases, with 15 bases between them. The CDR3 loop spans 14 amino acids. CDR3 nucleotide sequence: TGTGCCATCAGTGAGTCCGGGACACTTTTGGTAGCTTTCTTT. This sequence encodes CAISESGTLLVAFF.